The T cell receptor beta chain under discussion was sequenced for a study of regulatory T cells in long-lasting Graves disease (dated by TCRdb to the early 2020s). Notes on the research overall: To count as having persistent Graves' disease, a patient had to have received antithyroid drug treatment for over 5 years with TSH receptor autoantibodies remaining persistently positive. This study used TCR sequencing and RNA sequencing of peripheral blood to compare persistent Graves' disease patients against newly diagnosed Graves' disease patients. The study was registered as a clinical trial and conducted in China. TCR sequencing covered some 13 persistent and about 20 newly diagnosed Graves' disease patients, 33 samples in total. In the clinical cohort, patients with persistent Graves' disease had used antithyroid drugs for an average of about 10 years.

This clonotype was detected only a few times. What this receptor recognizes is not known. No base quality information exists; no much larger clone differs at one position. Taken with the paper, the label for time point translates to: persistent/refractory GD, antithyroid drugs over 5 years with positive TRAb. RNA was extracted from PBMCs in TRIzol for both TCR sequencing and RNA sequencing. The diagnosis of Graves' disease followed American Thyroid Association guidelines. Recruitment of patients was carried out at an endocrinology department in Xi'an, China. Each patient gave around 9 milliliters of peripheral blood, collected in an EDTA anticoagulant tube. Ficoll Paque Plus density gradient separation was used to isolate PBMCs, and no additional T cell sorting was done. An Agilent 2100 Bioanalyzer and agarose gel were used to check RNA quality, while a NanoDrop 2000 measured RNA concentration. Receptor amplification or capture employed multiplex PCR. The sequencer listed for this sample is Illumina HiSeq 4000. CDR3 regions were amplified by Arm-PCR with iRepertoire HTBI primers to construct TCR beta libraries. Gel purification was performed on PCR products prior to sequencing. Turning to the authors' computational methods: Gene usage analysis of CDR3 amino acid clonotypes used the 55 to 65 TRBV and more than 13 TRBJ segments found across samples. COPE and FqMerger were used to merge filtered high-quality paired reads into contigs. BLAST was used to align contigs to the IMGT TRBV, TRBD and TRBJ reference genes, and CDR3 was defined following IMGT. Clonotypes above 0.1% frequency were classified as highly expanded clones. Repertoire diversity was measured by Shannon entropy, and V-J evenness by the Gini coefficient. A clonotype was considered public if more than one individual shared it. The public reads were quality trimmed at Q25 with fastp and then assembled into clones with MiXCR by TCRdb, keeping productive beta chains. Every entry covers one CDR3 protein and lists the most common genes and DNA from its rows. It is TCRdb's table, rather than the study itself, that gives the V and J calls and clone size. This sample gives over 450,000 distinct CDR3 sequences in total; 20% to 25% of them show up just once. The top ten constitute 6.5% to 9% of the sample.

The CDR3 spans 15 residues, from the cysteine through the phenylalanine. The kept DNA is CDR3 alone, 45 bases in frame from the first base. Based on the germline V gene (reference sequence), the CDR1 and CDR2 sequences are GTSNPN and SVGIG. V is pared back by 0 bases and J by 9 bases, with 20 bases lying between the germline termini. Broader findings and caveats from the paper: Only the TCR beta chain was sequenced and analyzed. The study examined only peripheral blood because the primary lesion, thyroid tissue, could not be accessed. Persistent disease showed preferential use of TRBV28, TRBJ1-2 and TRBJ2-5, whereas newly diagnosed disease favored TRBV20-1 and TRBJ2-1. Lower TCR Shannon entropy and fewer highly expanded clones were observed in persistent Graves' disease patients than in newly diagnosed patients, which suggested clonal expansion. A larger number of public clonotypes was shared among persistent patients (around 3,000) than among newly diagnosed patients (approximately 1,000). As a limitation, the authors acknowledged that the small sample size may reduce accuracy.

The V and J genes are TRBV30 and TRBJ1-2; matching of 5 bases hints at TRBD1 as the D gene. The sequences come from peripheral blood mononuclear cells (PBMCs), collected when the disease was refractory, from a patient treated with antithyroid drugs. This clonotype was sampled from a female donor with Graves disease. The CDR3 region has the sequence CAWSVRAGIPRSYTF. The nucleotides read TGTGCCTGGAGTGTAAGGGCAGGGATACCCAGAAGCTACACCTTC.